This TCR beta chain was observed in a study of early T cells in non-severe SARS-CoV-2 infection. TCRdb redid the calling of the 5' RACE reads with MiXCR, one entry per CDR3 protein. The data show some 50,000 distinct CDR3 sequences, approximately 5.9% seen once. This receptor was identified in an adult who was a healthcare worker with PCR-confirmed SARS-CoV-2 infection or an uninfected control (not recorded which). Sequencing used whole blood, obtained at baseline.

The CDR3 DNA sequence: TGTGCCAGCAGCCCGTATGGGCAGTCTAACTATGGCTACACCTTC. Its protein is CASSPYGQSNYGYTF. The chain joins TRBV3-1 to TRBJ1-2; D unresolved. V was pared by 4 bases and J by 0 bases, with 12 bases between. The CDR3 runs to 15 residues. The germline V gene encodes CDR1 LGHDT and CDR2 YNNKEL (reference sequence).